Following are 3 T cell receptor beta chains from one sample sequenced in a study of blood T cell repertoires in COVID-19. Produced via immunoSEQ multiplex PCR; TCRdb's table is partial and in-frame only. The sample comprises roughly 260,000 clones, less than 85% of which are singletons, and about 3.4% rests with the top ten. Sequencing was done on a sample of peripheral blood. These receptor sequences come from a young woman with acute or convalescent COVID-19.

V usage is TRBV6-5 and J usage is TRBJ2-4, with 12 bases fitting TRBD2. J lost 7 bases, V lost 4 bases, and 2 bases had no gene match. Germline assignment: CDR1 MNHEY and CDR2 SVGAGI. The CDR3 runs 14 residues. Written as DNA, the CDR3 is TGTGCCAGCAGTTCGGGACTAGCGGGCAACATTCAGTACTTC. This codes for CASSSGLAGNIQYF.

In this sample, this clone turned up a few times. Additional DNA sequences in this sample encode the identical CDR3. The chain links TRBV25-1 to TRBJ1-2; D is perhaps TRBD1 (5 bases). V was shortened by 2 bases and J by 4 bases, with 5 bases between the two germline ends. The CDR3 length is 12 residues. Germline V lookup: CDR1 MGHDK, CDR2 SYGVNS. The CDR3 bases are TGTGCCAGCAGTGAACAGGGCTATGGCTACACCTTC. Translated, it gives CASSEQGYGYTF.

The CDR3 DNA reads TGCGCCAGCAGCCAAGGGGGCACGGGGGTATATGGCTACACCTTC. This sequence encodes CASSQGGTGVYGYTF. The chain is built from TRBV4-1 and TRBJ1-2, with TRBD1 as a possible D gene (5 bases). CDR3 length: 15 amino acids. V was shortened by 1 base and J by 5 bases, with 14 bases between the two germline ends. Germline CDR1 reads MGHRA; CDR2 reads YSYEKL.